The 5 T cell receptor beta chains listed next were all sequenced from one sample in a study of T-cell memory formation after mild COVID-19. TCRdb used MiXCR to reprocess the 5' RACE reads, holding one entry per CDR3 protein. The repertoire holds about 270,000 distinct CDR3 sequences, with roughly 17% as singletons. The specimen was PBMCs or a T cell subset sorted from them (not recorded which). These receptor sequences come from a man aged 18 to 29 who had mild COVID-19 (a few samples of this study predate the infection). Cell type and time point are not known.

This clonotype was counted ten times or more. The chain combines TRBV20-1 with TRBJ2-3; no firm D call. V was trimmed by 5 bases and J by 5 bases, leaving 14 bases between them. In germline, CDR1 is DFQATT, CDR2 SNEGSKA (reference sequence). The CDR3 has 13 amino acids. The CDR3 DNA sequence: TGCAGTGCTTTCATCTCCGAGGAAGATACGCAGTATTTT. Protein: CSAFISEEDTQYF.

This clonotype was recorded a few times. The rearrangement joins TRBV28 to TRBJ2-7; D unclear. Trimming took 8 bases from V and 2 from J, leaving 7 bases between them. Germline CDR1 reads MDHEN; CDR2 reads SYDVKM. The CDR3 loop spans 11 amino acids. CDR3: CASGGAYEQYV. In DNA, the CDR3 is TGTGCCAGCGGTGGAGCCTACGAGCAGTACGTC.

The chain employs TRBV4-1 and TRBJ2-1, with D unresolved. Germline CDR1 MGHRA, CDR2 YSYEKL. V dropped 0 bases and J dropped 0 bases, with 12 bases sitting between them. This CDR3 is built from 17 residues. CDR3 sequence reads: CASSQDTAPSSYNEQFF. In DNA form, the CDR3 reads TGCGCCAGCAGCCAAGACACAGCACCCAGCTCCTACAATGAGCAGTTCTTC.

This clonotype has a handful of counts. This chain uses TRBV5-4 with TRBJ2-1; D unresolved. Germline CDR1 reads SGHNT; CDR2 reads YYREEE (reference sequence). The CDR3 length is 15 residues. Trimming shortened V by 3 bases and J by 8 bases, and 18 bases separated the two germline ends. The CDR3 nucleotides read TGTGCCAGCAGCTCCTACCGGGTCGGAAGCGATGAGCAGTTCTTC. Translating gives CASSSYRVGSDEQFF.

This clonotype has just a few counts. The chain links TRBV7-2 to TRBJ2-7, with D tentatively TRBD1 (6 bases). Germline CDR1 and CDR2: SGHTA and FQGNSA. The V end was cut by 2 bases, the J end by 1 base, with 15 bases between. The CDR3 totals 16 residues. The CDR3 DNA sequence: TGTGCCAGCAGCTTACAGACAGGACAAATTTCCTACGAGCAGTACTTC. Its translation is CASSLQTGQISYEQYF.